This entry describes one T cell receptor beta chain. The method was immunoSEQ multiplex PCR; TCRdb's version includes in-frame clones alone and lacks a portion of them. Seen here are about half a million clones, more than 65% observed once, and the top ten hold around 13%. This entry is derived from a study of shared clonotypes between healthy human individuals. CDR3 length: 18 amino acids. Trimming pared 2 bases from V and 3 bases from J, leaving 20 bases between. The germline gives CDR1 SGHAT, CDR2 FQNNGV. This sequence joins TRBV11-2 and TRBJ2-4, with TRBD1 as a possible D gene (5 bases). The sequence came from a woman in her forties in good health. Some clones in this sample may be carry-over from other donors' samples. Sequencing input: PBMCs. For the CDR3, the DNA is TGTGCCAGCAGCTTATCCCTGACAGCTTCCTTCAACAAAAACATTCAGTACTTC. It encodes CASSLSLTASFNKNIQYF.